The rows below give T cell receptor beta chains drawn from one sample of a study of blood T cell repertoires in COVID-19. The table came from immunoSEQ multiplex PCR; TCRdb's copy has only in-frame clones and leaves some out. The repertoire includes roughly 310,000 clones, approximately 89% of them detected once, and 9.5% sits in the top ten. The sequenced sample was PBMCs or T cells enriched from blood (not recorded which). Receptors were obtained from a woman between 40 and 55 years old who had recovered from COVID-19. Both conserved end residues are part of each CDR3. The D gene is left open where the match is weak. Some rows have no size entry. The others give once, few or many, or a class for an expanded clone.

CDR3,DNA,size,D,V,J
CASSSGQGAYNEQFF,TGCGCCAGCAGCTCCGGACAGGGGGCCTACAATGAGCAGTTCTTC,.,TRBD1,TRBV4-3,TRBJ2-1
CASRGQANTGELFF,TGTGCCAGCAGAGGACAGGCAAACACCGGGGAGCTGTTTTTT,.,TRBD1,TRBV5-6,TRBJ2-2
CSASKRAVKTGELFF,TGCAGTGCTAGTAAGCGGGCCGTTAAGACCGGGGAGCTGTTTTTT,.,.,TRBV20-1,TRBJ2-2
CASSPEAQGYQPQHF,TGTGCCAGCTCACCAGAGGCACAGGGGTATCAGCCCCAGCATTTT,.,TRBD1,TRBV18,TRBJ1-5
CASSPGPTGTRKDGPLGQYF,TGTGCCAGCAGCCCAGGACCAACCGGGACTAGAAAGGATGGTCCCCTCGGGCAGTACTTC,.,TRBD2,TRBV9,TRBJ2-7
CASSLRRGLQETQYF,TGTGCCAGCAGCCTACGGCGCGGACTCCAAGAGACCCAGTACTTC,.,.,TRBV5-4,TRBJ2-5
CASTGESSYEQYF,TGTGCCAGCACAGGGGAAAGCTCCTACGAGCAGTACTTC,.,.,TRBV6-5,TRBJ2-7
CASSQNRGEAFF,TGTGCCAGCAGCCAGAACAGGGGTGAAGCTTTCTTT,.,TRBD1,TRBV4-2,TRBJ1-1
CATSEGSKFYGYTF,TGTGCCACCAGTGAGGGCTCCAAGTTCTATGGCTACACCTTC,once,.,TRBV24-1,TRBJ1-2
CASSLTGVNEQFF,TGTGCCAGCAGCCTTACTGGAGTCAATGAGCAGTTCTTC,.,.,TRBV9,TRBJ2-1
CASSVDRDYGYTF,TGCGCCAGCAGTGTAGACAGGGACTATGGCTACACCTTC,.,TRBD1,TRBV10-2,TRBJ1-2
CASSNDRDRGQEQYF,TGTGCCAGCAGCAACGACCGGGACAGGGGGCAAGAGCAGTACTTC,.,TRBD1,TRBV28,TRBJ2-7
CASSFGPGLAGAEQYF,TGTGCCAGCAGCTTTGGACCGGGACTAGCGGGAGCCGAGCAGTACTTC,.,TRBD2,TRBV7-2,TRBJ2-7
CASTTSGGAETQYF,TGTGCCAGCACCACTAGCGGGGGGGCAGAGACCCAGTACTTC,once,TRBD2,TRBV6-5,TRBJ2-5
CAISDPTGSGNTIYF,TGTGCCATCAGTGACCCGACAGGGTCGGGAAACACCATATATTTT,.,TRBD1,TRBV10-3,TRBJ1-3